The entry below describes one TCR beta chain. The data originate from a study of shared clonotypes between healthy human individuals. The V gene lost 5 bases and the J gene lost 2 bases, with 16 bases spanning the gap. The CDR3 runs 15 residues. In germline, CDR1 is MNHEY, CDR2 SMNVEV (reference sequence). The data were produced by immunoSEQ multiplex PCR, yet TCRdb's version contains in-frame clones alone and is incomplete. The data show 850,000 to 1,200,000 clones, with about 74% seen just once and about 1.5% held by the top ten. V usage is TRBV27 and J usage is TRBJ2-7, with D possibly called TRBD1 or TRBD2 (5 bases each). Sequencing was performed on memory CD4+ T cells sorted from blood. The subset: CD45RA-negative fraction. The origin of this receptor is a man in his late teens or twenties in good health. CDR3 residues: CASSPRDRHTYEQYF. CDR3 in DNA: TGTGCCAGCAGTCCCCGGGACCGCCACACCTACGAGCAGTACTTC.